The rows below give T cell receptor beta chains drawn from one sample of a study of vaccination and CD4 T cells after COVID-19. What these receptors recognize is not known. TCRdb reprocessed the PCR reads via MiXCR and lists one record per CDR3 protein. The table shows approximately 21,000 distinct CDR3 sequences, with around 47% occurring only once. The sample was CD4+ T cells from blood, cultured in vitro, taken before SARS-CoV-2 vaccination. These receptors were obtained from a human donor who had recovered from COVID-19. Both conserved end residues are part of each CDR3. The order of the fields is D gene, V gene, J gene, clone size, CDR3 protein, CDR3 DNA. The D gene is left open where the match is weak. Some rows mark clone size as missing; the rest say once, few, many or name a class of expanded clone.

-	TRBV6-1	TRBJ1-5	-	CASKFAEGGNQPQHF	TGTGCCAGCAAATTTGCCGAAGGGGGCAATCAGCCCCAGCATTTT
-	TRBV6-1	TRBJ1-5	few	CASNKGRTSNQPQHF	TGTGCCAGCAACAAGGGACGGACTAGCAATCAGCCCCAGCATTTT
TRBD2	TRBV15	TRBJ2-3	few	CATSGGLAGGPSTDTQYF	TGTGCCACCAGCGGGGGGCTAGCGGGAGGACCTAGCACAGATACGCAGTATTTT
TRBD2	TRBV2	TRBJ2-2	few	CASRGGLALSAGELFF	TGTGCCAGCCGGGGGGGACTAGCTCTTTCCGCCGGGGAGCTGTTTTTT
-	TRBV20-1	TRBJ1-5	medium-sized	CSAARGGQPQHF	TGCAGTGCCGCGAGGGGCGGTCAGCCCCAGCATTTT
TRBD1	TRBV6-1	TRBJ2-7	once	CASVDISRGQGNYEQYF	TGTGCCAGCGTAGATATCTCTCGAGGACAGGGCAACTACGAGCAGTACTTC
-	TRBV29-1	TRBJ1-2	-	CSVEVRQTPNGYTF	TGCAGCGTTGAAGTGAGGCAGACCCCCAACGGCTACACCTTC
TRBD1	TRBV6-5	TRBJ2-7	few	CASSFLTGGGYEQYF	TGTGCCAGCAGTTTTCTGACAGGGGGTGGCTACGAGCAGTACTTC
-	TRBV6-1	TRBJ1-2	-	CASTLGQGYGYTF	TGTGCCAGCACCCTGGGGCAGGGCTATGGCTACACCTTC
-	TRBV5-4	TRBJ1-1	-	CASSLEPAHTEAFF	TGTGCCAGCAGCTTGGAACCCGCCCACACTGAAGCTTTCTTT
TRBD2	TRBV28	TRBJ2-7	-	CASSYSGRNYEQYF	TGTGCCAGCAGTTATAGCGGGAGAAACTACGAGCAGTACTTC
TRBD1	TRBV6-1	TRBJ2-3	-	CASKRDRVGTDTQYF	TGTGCCAGCAAGAGGGACAGGGTGGGCACAGATACGCAGTATTTT
-	TRBV6-1	TRBJ2-2	-	CASSEQDTGELFF	TGTGCCAGCAGTGAACAGGACACCGGGGAGCTGTTTTTT